This record concerns one T cell receptor beta chain sequence. What antigen it recognizes has not been identified. Base qualities are missing; no much larger clone stands one base away. The donors were healthy, HIV-negative adults who had no recently reported acute infections or vaccinations. Only Caucasian adults living in Nashville, Tennessee, USA were represented among the donors. CD4+ T cells were enriched through magnetic negative selection, after which naive cells were positively selected on CD45RA and the remaining negative fraction served as the memory subset. After blood collection by leukapheresis, PBMCs were isolated using Ficoll-Histopaque density gradient centrifugation and then cryopreserved in the vapor phase of liquid nitrogen. Purity and quantity of every magnetically sorted T cell population were checked by analytical flow cytometry. Each sorted fraction had its genomic DNA isolated and then quantified by UV absorbance on a Nanodrop 2000c.

The CDR3 covers 14 residues, taking in both the cysteine and the phenylalanine. The retained sequence is limited to the CDR3, 42 bases, with the frame set at the first base. The germline V gene supplies CDR1 SGHRS and CDR2 YFSETQ. V drops 1 base and J drops 4 bases, leaving 10 bases in between. The data originate from a study of shared clonotypes between healthy human individuals (dated by TCRdb to about 2020). Turning to the overall study: The cohort comprised a couple of women and a few men aged 18 to 49 years. For each donor, CD4 naive and CD4 memory were each run on three plates, CD8 naive on two plates, and CD8 memory on one plate. To increase sequencing depth and limit assay-specific biases, different laboratories used diverse techniques to prepare libraries and sequence TCR repertoires. Per donor, leukapheresis produced somewhere between about 0.9 and 10 billion PBMCs. Blood TCR repertoires of five healthy adults were deeply sequenced to estimate repertoire size and the extent of clonotype sharing between individuals.

TCR CDR3 regions were amplified from genomic DNA by multiplex PCR using the deep immunoSEQ assay. Extracted genomic DNA from each cell subset was distributed evenly across all wells of several immunoSEQ 96-well plates, and each plate was treated as a replicate. For sorted subsets, each replicate PCR was loaded with roughly 0.2 ug genomic DNA, equivalent to approximately 33,000 T cell genomes. Purified libraries were quantified with a Qubit 3.0 fluorometer, sized on a Bioanalyzer 2100, and re-quantified with the KAPA Library Quantification kit. A separate single-read 150-cycle Illumina NextSeq 550 flow cell was used to sequence each immunoSEQ 96-well plate. Per the original workflow: Because the immunoSEQ output held only junctional sequences and lacked quality scores, the filtering could not match the filtering applied to full-length reads. To assign V/J genes and CDR3, sequences were annotated against IMGT germline references using PyIR, a Python wrapper for IgBLAST v1.9. Reads were removed for weak V/J assignments (E-value above 1e-6), missing CDR3, stop codons, out-of-frame junctions, or ambiguous translated residues. V3J clonotypes were defined as sequences sharing an identical inferred V gene, J gene, and CDR3 amino acid sequence. Percentage overlap between repertoires was calculated by dividing the number of shared unique clonotypes by the size of the smaller repertoire. Repertoire richness was assessed with RTK rarefaction, the Chao1 estimator, and Recon v2.1 estimates of unobserved clonotypes. Generation probabilities for all TCRbeta clonotypes obtained by the gDNA method from a handful of donors were computed using OLGA. This immuneACCESS table, as held by TCRdb, lists in-frame sequences with V and J called but not all clones. Of the missing ones, under half trace to an unresolved V gene in checked studies; the others have no known cause. That table supplies the V and J calls and clone size; D and trimming were determined from the DNA. This sample holds about 660,000 clones; about 74% were observed only once. Of the sample, 1.7% is held by the ten largest clones.

The study at large found these results: Larger estimated clonotype richness was generally found for naive subsets than for memory subsets. Pairwise subsampling led to the expectation that sequencing depth would affect the degree of clonotype sharing among donors. Compared with non-shared clonotypes, the clonotypes found in all four sorted-subset donors had higher generation probabilities. Because the study included a small number of donors, the genetic and exposure-history diversity represented was limited. Across a few donors, around 5.4% of naive CD4, roughly 3.3% of naive CD8, under 2.5% of memory CD4, and approximately 0.42% of memory CD8 clonotypes were shared. Only blood was sampled, and tissue TCR repertoires likely differ from those in blood. Even with the large sequencing depth, rarefaction of the sorted-subset datasets indicated that sequencing was incomplete.

This clonotype was sampled from a woman in her thirties in good health. The sample consisted of memory CD4+ T cells sorted from blood. Taken with the paper, the label for cell subset or site translates to: CD45RA-negative fraction. The chain links TRBV5-1 with TRBJ2-3; tentative D gene TRBD1, with 6 bases matching. The base sequence is TGCGCCAGCAGCTTGAGACAGGCCCCAGATACGCAGTATTTT. The encoded protein is CASSLRQAPDTQYF.